Only a few counts were recorded for the clone carrying this TCR beta chain. Study processing details: Nucleated cell counts were estimated from reference gene primer amplification. TCRdb's copy holds only in-frame clones and misses some; the assay was immunoSEQ multiplex PCR. The DNA was the basis for D and trimming; V, J and clone size are from that table. This table has around 99,000 clones, around 82% appearing once. There are 13 residues in the CDR3. Germline assignment: CDR1 MNHEY and CDR2 SVGEGT. Between the trimmed V and J ends, which lost 0 bases and 6 bases, there was a span of 8 bases. This specimen belongs to a study of blood T cell repertoires in COVID-19. The wider study: T cells, B-cell-depleted T cells, or PBMCs supplied cDNA or gDNA.

This chain joins TRBV6-2 or TRBV6-3 and TRBJ1-2; D remains ambiguous. The origin of this receptor is a human donor in a cohort sampled during active or convalescent COVID-19. The material sequenced was peripheral blood. The CDR3 region is CASSYSMSDGYTF. CDR3 sequence (DNA): TGTGCCAGCAGTTACTCTATGTCAGATGGCTACACCTTC.